Listed below are T cell receptor beta chains from one sample, sequenced in a study of identical twins. TCRdb processed the 5' RACE reads anew with MiXCR; each CDR3 protein has one entry. The profile shows 1.5 million to 2 million distinct CDR3 sequences, around a third of them singletons. The source material was cord blood. Receptor source: a newborn girl in good health. CDR3s include the opening cysteine and the closing phenylalanine or tryptophan. The D gene is left open where the match is weak. Part of the rows lack a size; the others show once, few, many or a class for expanded clones.

cdr3_aa: CSGTSVGELFHEQFF
cdr3_nt: TGCAGCGGGACTTCCGTGGGAGAACTTTTCCATGAGCAGTTCTTC
clone_size: NA
j_call: TRBJ2-1
d_call: NA
v_call: TRBV29-1

cdr3_aa: CASSWGSTPDTQYF
cdr3_nt: TGTGCCAGCAGTTGGGGGTCCACACCAGATACGCAGTATTTT
clone_size: few
j_call: TRBJ2-3
d_call: NA
v_call: TRBV2

cdr3_aa: CASSFTYTTNEKLFF
cdr3_nt: TGTGCCAGCAGCTTCACTTACACAACTAATGAAAAACTGTTTTTT
clone_size: NA
j_call: TRBJ1-4
d_call: NA
v_call: TRBV11-2

cdr3_aa: CASLDLVGSYEQYF
cdr3_nt: TGTGCCAGCTTGGACCTCGTGGGCTCCTACGAGCAGTACTTC
clone_size: NA
j_call: TRBJ2-7
d_call: NA
v_call: TRBV2

cdr3_aa: CASSQGELAGRSNEQFF
cdr3_nt: TGTGCCAGCAGCCAAGGTGAGCTAGCGGGAAGGAGTAATGAGCAGTTCTTC
clone_size: NA
j_call: TRBJ2-1
d_call: TRBD2
v_call: TRBV4-2

cdr3_aa: CANKRTGGYEQYF
cdr3_nt: TGTGCCAACAAGCGGACAGGGGGCTACGAGCAGTACTTC
clone_size: NA
j_call: TRBJ2-7
d_call: TRBD1
v_call: TRBV2

cdr3_aa: CASSWGLAGDNEQYF
cdr3_nt: TGTGCCAGCAGTTGGGGACTAGCGGGTGACAATGAGCAGTACTTC
clone_size: few
j_call: TRBJ2-5
d_call: TRBD2
v_call: TRBV12-3/TRBV12-4

cdr3_aa: CASSDQGGSSNQPQHF
cdr3_nt: TGTGCCAGCAGTGACCAGGGAGGGTCGAGCAATCAGCCCCAGCATTTT
clone_size: few
j_call: TRBJ1-5
d_call: NA
v_call: TRBV6-1

cdr3_aa: CASSVIANEQYF
cdr3_nt: TGTGCCAGCAGCGTAATCGCCAATGAGCAGTACTTC
clone_size: NA
j_call: TRBJ2-5
d_call: NA
v_call: TRBV7-8

cdr3_aa: CASSGTSLTTGELFF
cdr3_nt: TGTGCCAGCAGTGGGACTAGCCTTACCACCGGGGAGCTGTTTTTT
clone_size: NA
j_call: TRBJ2-2
d_call: TRBD2
v_call: TRBV2

cdr3_aa: CSARWLAMDNEQFF
cdr3_nt: TGCAGTGCTAGGTGGCTAGCGATGGACAATGAGCAGTTCTTC
clone_size: NA
j_call: TRBJ2-1
d_call: NA
v_call: TRBV20-1

cdr3_aa: CASGSKGSSYNEQFF
cdr3_nt: TGTGCCAGCGGGAGTAAGGGCAGCTCCTACAATGAGCAGTTCTTC
clone_size: few
j_call: TRBJ2-1
d_call: NA
v_call: TRBV12-3/TRBV12-4

cdr3_aa: CASSSPGRDEQYF
cdr3_nt: TGTGCCAGCAGTTCCCCCGGGCGGGACGAGCAGTACTTC
clone_size: few
j_call: TRBJ2-7
d_call: NA
v_call: TRBV27

cdr3_aa: CASSLGGLDNSPLHF
cdr3_nt: TGCGCCAGCAGCTTGGGGGGGCTCGATAATTCACCCCTCCACTTT
clone_size: few
j_call: TRBJ1-6
d_call: NA
v_call: TRBV5-1

cdr3_aa: CASSEGLYQETQYF
cdr3_nt: TGTGCCAGCAGTGAGGGACTTTACCAAGAGACCCAGTACTTC
clone_size: few
j_call: TRBJ2-5
d_call: NA
v_call: TRBV6-1

cdr3_aa: CATSAPGLQETQYF
cdr3_nt: TGTGCCACCAGTGCTCCGGGACTACAAGAGACCCAGTACTTC
clone_size: many
j_call: TRBJ2-5
d_call: TRBD2
v_call: TRBV24-1

cdr3_aa: CAISESILAAYNEQYF
cdr3_nt: TGTGCCATCAGTGAGTCGATCCTAGCGGCCTACAATGAGCAGTACTTC
clone_size: NA
j_call: TRBJ2-7
d_call: TRBD2
v_call: TRBV10-3

cdr3_aa: CASSLVSRVNPHGYTF
cdr3_nt: TGTGCCAGCAGCTTAGTCAGCCGGGTCAACCCTCATGGCTACACCTTC
clone_size: NA
j_call: TRBJ1-2
d_call: NA
v_call: TRBV7-2

cdr3_aa: CASSATGTSHSEQYF
cdr3_nt: TGTGCCAGCAGCGCGACCGGGACTAGCCACTCCGAGCAGTACTTC
clone_size: few
j_call: TRBJ2-7
d_call: TRBD2
v_call: TRBV9

cdr3_aa: CASAGTSGSSYNEQFF
cdr3_nt: TGTGCCAGCGCCGGGACTAGCGGGAGCTCCTACAATGAGCAGTTCTTC
clone_size: many
j_call: TRBJ2-1
d_call: TRBD2
v_call: TRBV6-5

cdr3_aa: CASGASGDLQETQYF
cdr3_nt: TGCGCCAGCGGGGCTAGCGGGGATCTCCAAGAGACCCAGTACTTC
clone_size: NA
j_call: TRBJ2-5
d_call: TRBD2
v_call: TRBV5-1

cdr3_aa: CSFYRDGNYGYTF
cdr3_nt: TGCAGTTTTTACCGGGACGGTAACTATGGCTACACCTTC
clone_size: NA
j_call: TRBJ1-2
d_call: NA
v_call: TRBV20-1

cdr3_aa: CASSLALWVNNEQFF
cdr3_nt: TGTGCCAGCAGTTTAGCGCTTTGGGTCAACAATGAGCAGTTCTTC
clone_size: few
j_call: TRBJ2-1
d_call: NA
v_call: TRBV12-3/TRBV12-4

cdr3_aa: CASSASPSGWSNEQFF
cdr3_nt: TGTGCCAGCAGCGCATCCCCTAGCGGGTGGAGCAATGAGCAGTTCTTC
clone_size: NA
j_call: TRBJ2-1
d_call: TRBD2
v_call: TRBV7-2

cdr3_aa: CASSQDGIVLYGYTF
cdr3_nt: TGTGCCAGCAGCCAAGATGGGATTGTACTCTATGGCTACACCTTC
clone_size: many
j_call: TRBJ1-2
d_call: NA
v_call: TRBV4-2

cdr3_aa: CASSLVGTSFGEQFF
cdr3_nt: TGTGCCAGCAGTTTAGTTGGGACTAGCTTTGGGGAGCAGTTCTTC
clone_size: NA
j_call: TRBJ2-1
d_call: TRBD2
v_call: TRBV12-3/TRBV12-4

cdr3_aa: CASSEAGGVDGYTF
cdr3_nt: TGTGCCAGCAGTGAAGCTGGAGGAGTCGATGGCTACACCTTC
clone_size: NA
j_call: TRBJ1-2
d_call: NA
v_call: TRBV2

cdr3_aa: CSALPSGRPNNEQFF
cdr3_nt: TGCAGCGCCCTTCCGAGCGGGAGGCCCAACAATGAGCAGTTCTTC
clone_size: NA
j_call: TRBJ2-1
d_call: TRBD2
v_call: TRBV29-1

cdr3_aa: CASSEGLVGEQYF
cdr3_nt: TGTGCCAGCAGTGAGGGACTAGTGGGCGAGCAGTACTTC
clone_size: NA
j_call: TRBJ2-7
d_call: TRBD2
v_call: TRBV6-1

cdr3_aa: CASSWTSGGRSTQYF
cdr3_nt: TGTGCCAGCTCATGGACTAGCGGGGGTCGGAGTACGCAGTATTTT
clone_size: NA
j_call: TRBJ2-3
d_call: TRBD2
v_call: TRBV18

cdr3_aa: CASSEALGDGEAFF
cdr3_nt: TGTGCCAGCAGTGAAGCGCTAGGGGACGGTGAAGCTTTCTTT
clone_size: NA
j_call: TRBJ1-1
d_call: NA
v_call: TRBV2

cdr3_aa: CATSRDAAGPPYEQYF
cdr3_nt: TGTGCCACCAGCAGAGATGCGGCTGGCCCTCCGTACGAGCAGTACTTC
clone_size: few
j_call: TRBJ2-7
d_call: NA
v_call: TRBV15

cdr3_aa: CAWSVSVGTGFPGELFF
cdr3_nt: TGTGCCTGGAGTGTTTCAGTGGGGACAGGGTTCCCCGGGGAGCTGTTTTTT
clone_size: NA
j_call: TRBJ2-2
d_call: TRBD1
v_call: TRBV30

cdr3_aa: CASSYSRSGTEAFF
cdr3_nt: TGTGCCAGCAGTTACTCGAGGTCGGGTACTGAAGCTTTCTTT
clone_size: NA
j_call: TRBJ1-1
d_call: NA
v_call: TRBV6-5

cdr3_aa: CSATFTAYEQYF
cdr3_nt: TGCAGTGCTACCTTCACGGCCTACGAGCAGTACTTC
clone_size: NA
j_call: TRBJ2-7
d_call: NA
v_call: TRBV20-1

cdr3_aa: CSVGGFPEAFF
cdr3_nt: TGCAGCGTTGGAGGGTTCCCTGAAGCTTTCTTT
clone_size: NA
j_call: TRBJ1-1
d_call: NA
v_call: TRBV29-1

cdr3_aa: CASSSSPGQGDEKLFF
cdr3_nt: TGTGCCAGCAGTTCCAGTCCGGGACAGGGGGATGAAAAACTGTTTTTT
clone_size: NA
j_call: TRBJ1-4
d_call: TRBD1
v_call: TRBV25-1

cdr3_aa: CASSLRASGNSYEQYF
cdr3_nt: TGTGCCAGCAGCTTAAGAGCTAGCGGGAATTCCTACGAGCAGTACTTC
clone_size: few
j_call: TRBJ2-7
d_call: TRBD2
v_call: TRBV7-2

cdr3_aa: CASTLGTSPLKEQFF
cdr3_nt: TGTGCCAGCACCTTAGGGACTAGCCCCCTTAAGGAGCAGTTCTTC
clone_size: few
j_call: TRBJ2-1
d_call: TRBD2
v_call: TRBV12-3/TRBV12-4

cdr3_aa: CASSPGLGRYEQFF
cdr3_nt: TGTGCCAGCAGTCCCGGACTAGGACGATATGAGCAGTTCTTC
clone_size: many
j_call: TRBJ2-1
d_call: TRBD2
v_call: TRBV27

cdr3_aa: CASSPLGPRQPNSPLHF
cdr3_nt: TGTGCCAGCTCACCACTAGGGCCAAGACAGCCTAATTCACCCCTCCACTTT
clone_size: few
j_call: TRBJ1-6
d_call: NA
v_call: TRBV18

cdr3_aa: CASSFPTGAAAFF
cdr3_nt: TGTGCCAGCAGTTTTCCGACAGGGGCCGCCGCTTTCTTT
clone_size: NA
j_call: TRBJ1-1
d_call: TRBD1
v_call: TRBV12-3/TRBV12-4

cdr3_aa: CASSITGTGAYEQYF
cdr3_nt: TGTGCCAGCAGTATCACCGGGACAGGGGCCTACGAGCAGTACTTC
clone_size: NA
j_call: TRBJ2-7
d_call: TRBD1
v_call: TRBV2

cdr3_aa: CASSYSTGGTEAFF
cdr3_nt: TGTGCCAGCAGTTACTCAACAGGGGGCACTGAAGCTTTCTTT
clone_size: many
j_call: TRBJ1-1
d_call: TRBD1
v_call: TRBV6-5

cdr3_aa: CASSRIKDTQYF
cdr3_nt: TGTGCCAGCAGCCGAATTAAAGATACGCAGTATTTT
clone_size: NA
j_call: TRBJ2-3
d_call: NA
v_call: TRBV5-4

cdr3_aa: CASSLRRGKNYSNQPRHF
cdr3_nt: TGTGCCAGCAGTCTCCGGAGGGGCAAAAATTATAGCAATCAGCCCCGGCATTTT
clone_size: NA
j_call: TRBJ1-5
d_call: NA
v_call: TRBV27

cdr3_aa: CASSLGGTGGAQAFF
cdr3_nt: TGTGCCAGCAGTTTAGGGGGGACAGGGGGAGCCCAAGCTTTCTTT
clone_size: few
j_call: TRBJ1-1
d_call: TRBD1
v_call: TRBV12-3/TRBV12-4

cdr3_aa: CASSPGGRRPYNEQFF
cdr3_nt: TGTGCCAGCAGCCCGGGGGGGCGGAGACCCTACAATGAGCAGTTCTTC
clone_size: NA
j_call: TRBJ2-1
d_call: TRBD2
v_call: TRBV11-1

cdr3_aa: CASTPGVRGTDTQYF
cdr3_nt: TGTGCCAGCACTCCAGGGGTCCGGGGCACAGATACGCAGTATTTT
clone_size: NA
j_call: TRBJ2-3
d_call: NA
v_call: TRBV3-1

cdr3_aa: CASSSARALLYEQYF
cdr3_nt: TGTGCCAGCTCATCCGCCAGGGCCTTACTCTACGAGCAGTACTTC
clone_size: NA
j_call: TRBJ2-7
d_call: NA
v_call: TRBV18

cdr3_aa: CATELAGGLTDTQYF
cdr3_nt: TGTGCCACGGAACTAGCGGGGGGTCTCACAGATACGCAGTATTTT
clone_size: few
j_call: TRBJ2-3
d_call: TRBD2
v_call: TRBV2